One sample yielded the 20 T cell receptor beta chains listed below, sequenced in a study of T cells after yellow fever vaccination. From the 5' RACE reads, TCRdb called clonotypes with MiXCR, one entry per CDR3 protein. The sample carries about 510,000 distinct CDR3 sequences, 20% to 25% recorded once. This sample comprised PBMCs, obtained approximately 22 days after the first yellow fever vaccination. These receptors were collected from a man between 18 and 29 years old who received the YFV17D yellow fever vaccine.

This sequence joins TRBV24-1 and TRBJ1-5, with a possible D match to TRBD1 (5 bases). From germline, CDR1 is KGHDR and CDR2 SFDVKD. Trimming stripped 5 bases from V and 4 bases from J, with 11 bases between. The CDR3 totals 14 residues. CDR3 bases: TGTGCCACCAGTGCGGCGGGGGGAAATCAGCCCCAGCATTTT. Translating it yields CATSAAGGNQPQHF.

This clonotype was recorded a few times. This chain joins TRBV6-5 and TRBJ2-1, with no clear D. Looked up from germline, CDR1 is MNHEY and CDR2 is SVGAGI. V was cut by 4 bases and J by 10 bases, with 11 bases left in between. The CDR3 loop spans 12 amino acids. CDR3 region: CASSSSFGEQFF. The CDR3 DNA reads TGTGCCAGCAGTTCAAGTTTTGGCGAGCAGTTCTTC.

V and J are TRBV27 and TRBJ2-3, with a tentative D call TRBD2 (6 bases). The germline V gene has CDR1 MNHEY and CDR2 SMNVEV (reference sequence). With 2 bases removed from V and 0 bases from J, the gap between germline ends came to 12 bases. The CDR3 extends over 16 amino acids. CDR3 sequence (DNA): TGTGCCAGCAGTTTAGGGCCGGGAGCTAGCACAGATACGCAGTATTTT. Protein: CASSLGPGASTDTQYF.

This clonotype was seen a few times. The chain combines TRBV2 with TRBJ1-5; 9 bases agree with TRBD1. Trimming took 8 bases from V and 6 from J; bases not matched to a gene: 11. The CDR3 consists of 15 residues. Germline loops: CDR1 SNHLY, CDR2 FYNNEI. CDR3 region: CASGQGSTASQPQHF. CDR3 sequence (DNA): TGTGCCAGCGGACAGGGGTCAACGGCGAGTCAGCCCCAGCATTTT.

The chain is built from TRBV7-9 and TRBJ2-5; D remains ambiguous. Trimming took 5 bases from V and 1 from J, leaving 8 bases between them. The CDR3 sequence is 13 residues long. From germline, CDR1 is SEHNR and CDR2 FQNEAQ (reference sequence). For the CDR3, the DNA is TGTGCCAGCAGCCCTCGGATCCAAGAGACCCAGTACTTC. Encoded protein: CASSPRIQETQYF. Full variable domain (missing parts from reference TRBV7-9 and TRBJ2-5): DTGVSQNPRHKITKRGQNVTFRCDPISEHNRLYWYRQTLGQGPEFLTYFQNEAQLEKSRLLSDRFSAERPKGSFSTLEIQRTEQGDSAMYLCASSPRIQETQYFGPGTRLLVL.

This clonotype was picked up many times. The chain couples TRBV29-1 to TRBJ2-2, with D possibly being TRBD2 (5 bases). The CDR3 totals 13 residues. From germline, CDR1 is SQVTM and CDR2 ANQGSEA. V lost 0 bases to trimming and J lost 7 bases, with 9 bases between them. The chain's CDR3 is CSVEDGNSGELFF. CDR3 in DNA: TGCAGCGTTGAAGACGGGAATAGCGGGGAGCTGTTTTTT.

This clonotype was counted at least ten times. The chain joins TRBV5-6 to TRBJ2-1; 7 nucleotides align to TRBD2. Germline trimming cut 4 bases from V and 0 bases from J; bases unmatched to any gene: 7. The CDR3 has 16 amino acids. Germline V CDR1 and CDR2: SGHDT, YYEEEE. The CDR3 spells CASSGVAGDSYNEQFF. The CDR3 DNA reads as TGTGCCAGCAGCGGGGTGGCGGGGGACTCCTACAATGAGCAGTTCTTC.

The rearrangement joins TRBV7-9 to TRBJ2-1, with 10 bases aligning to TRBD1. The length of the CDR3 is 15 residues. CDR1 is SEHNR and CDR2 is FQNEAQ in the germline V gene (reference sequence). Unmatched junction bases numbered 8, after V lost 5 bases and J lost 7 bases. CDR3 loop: CASSLKLDRGNEQFF. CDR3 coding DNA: TGTGCCAGCAGCCTAAAACTGGACAGGGGGAATGAGCAGTTCTTC.

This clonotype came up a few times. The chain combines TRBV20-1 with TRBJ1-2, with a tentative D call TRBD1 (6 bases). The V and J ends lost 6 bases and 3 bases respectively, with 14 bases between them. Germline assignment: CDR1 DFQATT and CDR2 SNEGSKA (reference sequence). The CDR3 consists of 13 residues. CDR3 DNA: TGCAGTGCCTTCGTTTGGACAGACTATGGCTACACCTTC. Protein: CSAFVWTDYGYTF.

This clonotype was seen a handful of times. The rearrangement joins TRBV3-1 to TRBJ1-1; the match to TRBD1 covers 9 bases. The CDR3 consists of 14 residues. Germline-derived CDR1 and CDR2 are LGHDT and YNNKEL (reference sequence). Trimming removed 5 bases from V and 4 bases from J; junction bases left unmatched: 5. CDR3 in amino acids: CASSYGTGITEAFF. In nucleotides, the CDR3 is TGTGCCAGCAGCTATGGGACAGGGATCACTGAAGCTTTCTTT.

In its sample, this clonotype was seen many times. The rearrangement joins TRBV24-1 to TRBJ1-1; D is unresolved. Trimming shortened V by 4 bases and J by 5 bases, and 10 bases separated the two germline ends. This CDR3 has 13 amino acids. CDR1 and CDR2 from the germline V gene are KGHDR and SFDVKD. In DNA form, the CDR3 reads TGTGCCACCAGTGAGCCAGGAGGGACTGAAGCTTTCTTT. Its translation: CATSEPGGTEAFF.

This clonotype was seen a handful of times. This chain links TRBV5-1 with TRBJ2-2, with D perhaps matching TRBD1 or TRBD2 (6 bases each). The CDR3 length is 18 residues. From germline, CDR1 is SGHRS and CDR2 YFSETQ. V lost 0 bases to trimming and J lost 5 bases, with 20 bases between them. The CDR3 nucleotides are TGCGCCAGCAGCTTGGCGGCTAGGGGGGCCGAACGGACCGGGGAGCTGTTTTTT. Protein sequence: CASSLAARGAERTGELFF.

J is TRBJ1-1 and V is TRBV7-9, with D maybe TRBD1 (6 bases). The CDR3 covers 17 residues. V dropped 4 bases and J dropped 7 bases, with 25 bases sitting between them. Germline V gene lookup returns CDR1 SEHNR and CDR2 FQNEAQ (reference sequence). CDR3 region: CASSSVSLGAYSGEAFF. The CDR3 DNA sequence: TGTGCCAGCAGCTCAGTCTCCCTGGGGGCCTACAGCGGTGAAGCTTTCTTT.

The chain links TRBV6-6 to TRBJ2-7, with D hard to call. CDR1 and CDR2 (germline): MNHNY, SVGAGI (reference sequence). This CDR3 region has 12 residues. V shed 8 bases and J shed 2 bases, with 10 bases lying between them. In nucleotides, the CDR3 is TGTGCCAGCCGAGACGGAACCTACGAGCAGTACTTC. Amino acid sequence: CASRDGTYEQYF.

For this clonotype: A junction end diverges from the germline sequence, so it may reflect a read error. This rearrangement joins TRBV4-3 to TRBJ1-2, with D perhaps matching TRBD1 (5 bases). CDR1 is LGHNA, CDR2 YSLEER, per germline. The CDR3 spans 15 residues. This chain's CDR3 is CASSKDGGGFRGYTF. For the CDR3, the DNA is TGCGCCAGCAGCAAAGATGGGGGAGGATTTCGTGGCTACACCTTC.

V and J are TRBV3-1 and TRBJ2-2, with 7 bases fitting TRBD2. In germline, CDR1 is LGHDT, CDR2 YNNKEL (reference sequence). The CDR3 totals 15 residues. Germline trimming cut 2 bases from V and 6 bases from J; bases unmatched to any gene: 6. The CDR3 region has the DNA TGTGCCAGCAGCCAACCTTGGGAGGGTCCCGGGGAGCTGTTTTTT. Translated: CASSQPWEGPGELFF.

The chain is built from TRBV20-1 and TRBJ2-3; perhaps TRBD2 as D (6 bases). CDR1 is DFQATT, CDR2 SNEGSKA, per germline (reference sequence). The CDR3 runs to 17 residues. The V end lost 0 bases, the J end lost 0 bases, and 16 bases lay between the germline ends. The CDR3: CSARDKRTGTSTDTQYF. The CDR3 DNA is TGCAGTGCTAGAGATAAAAGGACCGGGACTAGCACAGATACGCAGTATTTT.

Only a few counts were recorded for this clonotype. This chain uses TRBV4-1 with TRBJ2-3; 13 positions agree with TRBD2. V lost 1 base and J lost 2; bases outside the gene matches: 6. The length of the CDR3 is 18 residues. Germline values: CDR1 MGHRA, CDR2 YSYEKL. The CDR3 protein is CASSQGAGTSGVTDTQYF. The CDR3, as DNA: TGCGCCAGCAGCCAAGGGGCCGGGACTAGCGGGGTCACAGATACGCAGTATTTT.

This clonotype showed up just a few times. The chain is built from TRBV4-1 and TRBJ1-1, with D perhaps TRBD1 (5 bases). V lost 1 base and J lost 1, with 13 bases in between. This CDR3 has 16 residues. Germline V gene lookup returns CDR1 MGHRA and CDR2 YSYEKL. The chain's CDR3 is CASSQVPGRRNTEAFF. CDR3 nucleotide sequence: TGCGCCAGCAGCCAAGTCCCGGGACGGAGGAACACTGAAGCTTTCTTT.

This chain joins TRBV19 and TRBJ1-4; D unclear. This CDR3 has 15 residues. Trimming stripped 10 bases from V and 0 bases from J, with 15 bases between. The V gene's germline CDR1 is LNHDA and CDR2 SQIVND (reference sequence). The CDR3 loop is CATSGDGSTNEKLFF. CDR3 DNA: TGTGCCACGTCGGGAGATGGGTCAACTAATGAAAAACTGTTTTTT. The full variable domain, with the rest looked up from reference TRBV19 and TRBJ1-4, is DGGITQSPKYLFRKEGQNVTLSCEQNLNHDAMYWYRQDPGQGLRLIYYSQIVNDFQKGDIAEGYSVSREKKESFPLTVTSAQKNPTAFYLCATSGDGSTNEKLFFGSGTQLSVL.